This TCR beta chain emerged from a study of regulatory T cells in long-lasting Graves disease. About the research overall: Persistent Graves' disease required over 5 years of antithyroid drugs and positive TSH receptor antibodies.

Sequencing libraries for TCR beta were prepared with iRepertoire HTBI primers and Arm-PCR of CDR3 regions. MiXCR, applied by TCRdb to the multiplex PCR reads, yields one record per CDR3 protein. The repertoire has 420,000 or so distinct CDR3 sequences, 23% of them found once; the top ten carry roughly 26%. The CDR3 consists of 13 residues. Trimming removed 3 bases at V and 3 bases at J, with 11 bases between. Looked up from germline, CDR1 is DFQATT and CDR2 is SNEGSKA (reference sequence). Findings and caveats of the study: The study examined only peripheral blood, not thyroid tissue. Fewer public clonotypes were shared by new patients (over 950) than by persistent patients (roughly 2,500). Favored usage of TRBV28, TRBJ1-2 and TRBJ2-5 was recorded in persistent disease.

This clonotype was picked up many times. Its specificity is not known. Time point described: persistent/refractory GD, antithyroid drugs over 5 years with positive TRAb. RNA isolated from PBMCs was used to make the TCR library. The sequencing used peripheral blood mononuclear cells (PBMCs), collected when the disease was refractory, from a patient treated with antithyroid drugs. The sequence came from a female donor with Graves disease. The chain uses TRBV20-1 and TRBJ2-5; unclear D gene. The CDR3 sequence: CSASMRREETQYF. CDR3 nucleotide sequence: TGCAGTGCTAGTATGCGGAGAGAAGAGACCCAGTACTTC.